The rows below give T cell receptor beta chains drawn from one sample of a study of T-cell reconstitution after alpha-beta-depleted transplantation in children. TCRdb reprocessed the PCR reads with MiXCR, giving one entry per CDR3 protein. The sample includes roughly 610,000 distinct CDR3 sequences, roughly a tenth seen only once; the top ten take roughly 4%. This sample comprised PBMCs from the stem cell graft donor, obtained from the stem cell graft. These receptors were collected from a human donor who donated a stem cell graft to a child with acute myeloid leukemia. CDR3s include the opening cysteine and the closing phenylalanine or tryptophan. The order of the fields is J gene, D gene, V gene, clone size, CDR3 protein, CDR3 DNA. D genes are given only for firm matches. Some rows mark clone size as missing; the rest say once, few, many or name a class of expanded clone.

>TRBJ2-2|NA|TRBV13|NA
CASSSLGGQAANTGELFF
TGTGCCAGCAGCTCTTTGGGGGGGCAGGCTGCGAACACCGGGGAGCTGTTTTTT
>TRBJ1-2|NA|TRBV5-5|many
CASSFTAGPQSYGYTF
TGTGCCAGCAGCTTTACCGCAGGGCCCCAGTCATATGGCTACACCTTC
>TRBJ1-1|TRBD1|TRBV15|few
CATSRDVGATGVWNTEAFF
TGTGCCACCAGCAGAGATGTCGGCGCGACAGGGGTTTGGAACACTGAAGCTTTCTTT
>TRBJ2-3|TRBD2|TRBV7-6|NA
CASSGLAGGVDTQYF
TGTGCCAGCAGTGGACTAGCGGGAGGAGTAGATACGCAGTATTTT
>TRBJ2-7|TRBD1|TRBV9|NA
CASSVGGTGVYEQYF
TGTGCCAGCAGCGTAGGAGGGACAGGGGTCTACGAGCAGTACTTC
>TRBJ1-2|TRBD1|TRBV12-3/TRBV12-4|many
CASTPPGQGYYGYTF
TGTGCCAGCACCCCCCCGGGACAGGGCTACTATGGCTACACCTTC
>TRBJ2-3|TRBD2|TRBV15|NA
CATSTLAGGPPDTQYF
TGTGCCACCAGCACCCTGGCGGGAGGGCCCCCAGATACGCAGTATTTT
>TRBJ2-1|TRBD2|TRBV25-1|NA
CASSEALAGVNEQFF
TGTGCCAGCAGTGAAGCCCTAGCGGGAGTAAATGAGCAGTTCTTC
>TRBJ2-5|NA|TRBV20-1|NA
CSGAQDTQYF
TGCAGTGGGGCTCAAGATACCCAGTACTTC
>TRBJ2-7|NA|TRBV5-1|few
CASSPSDVTLSYEQYF
TGCGCCAGCAGCCCAAGTGACGTTACCCTCTCCTACGAGCAGTACTTC
>TRBJ2-1|TRBD2|TRBV12-3/TRBV12-4|NA
CASSLRTSGGYNEQFF
TGTGCCAGCAGTCTAAGGACTAGCGGGGGGTACAATGAGCAGTTCTTC
>TRBJ2-1|NA|TRBV18|NA
CASSLLTTSAYNEQFF
TGTGCCAGCTCACTGCTGACTACCAGCGCCTACAATGAGCAGTTCTTC
>TRBJ2-1|TRBD1|TRBV10-3|many
CAISESGQGYNEQFF
TGTGCCATCAGTGAGTCAGGACAGGGCTACAATGAGCAGTTCTTC
>TRBJ2-3|TRBD2|TRBV20-1|many
CSADRLAAPTDTQYF
TGCAGTGCTGACCGACTAGCGGCTCCCACAGATACGCAGTATTTT
>TRBJ2-3|NA|TRBV20-1|few
CSARVGNLAADTQYF
TGCAGTGCTAGAGTGGGTAACCTAGCAGCAGATACGCAGTATTTT
>TRBJ2-1|TRBD2|TRBV4-3|NA
CASSQLSGGAGPQFF
TGCGCCAGCAGCCAATTAAGCGGGGGGGCGGGCCCGCAGTTCTTC
>TRBJ2-7|NA|TRBV7-9|few
CASSLQDGVTYEQYF
TGTGCCAGCAGCTTACAGGACGGCGTGACCTACGAGCAGTACTTC
>TRBJ2-7|NA|TRBV6-1|NA
CASQRQGTYEQYF
TGTGCCTCCCAAAGGCAGGGGACCTACGAGCAGTACTTC
>TRBJ1-2|NA|TRBV6-6|NA
CASRPTWFYGYTF
TGTGCCAGCAGACCGACATGGTTCTATGGCTACACCTTC
>TRBJ2-5|NA|TRBV5-8|NA
CASSRGLRKETQYF
TGTGCCAGCAGCCGGGGACTCCGTAAAGAGACCCAGTACTTC
>TRBJ2-7|NA|TRBV28|many
CASSGPEQYF
TGTGCCAGCAGTGGTCCCGAGCAGTACTTC
>TRBJ2-7|TRBD2|TRBV2|NA
CASESGASSYEQYF
TGTGCCAGCGAGAGCGGGGCGAGCTCCTACGAGCAGTACTTC
>TRBJ2-7|TRBD2|TRBV10-3|many
CAISGGGYEQYF
TGTGCCATCAGCGGCGGGGGTTACGAGCAGTACTTC
>TRBJ2-7|TRBD1|TRBV29-1|many
CSVGGGTGGTEQYF
TGCAGCGTTGGGGGTGGCACAGGGGGGACCGAGCAGTACTTC
>TRBJ2-2|NA|TRBV6-1|once
CASSSGRWNTGELFF
TGTGCCAGCAGCTCGGGACGCTGGAACACCGGGGAGCTGTTTTTT
>TRBJ2-5|NA|TRBV6-2/TRBV6-3|many
CASSHGDGTQYF
TGTGCCAGCAGTCACGGAGATGGGACCCAGTACTTC
>TRBJ2-3|NA|TRBV7-2|NA
CASSYGRQDTQYF
TGTGCCAGCAGCTACGGGCGTCAAGATACGCAGTATTTT
>TRBJ1-3|NA|TRBV6-1|few
CASRQKFYRGNTIYF
TGTGCCAGCAGACAAAAATTCTACAGGGGAAACACCATATATTTT
>TRBJ2-5|TRBD2|TRBV5-1|few
CASSLPGGPRQETQYF
TGCGCCAGCAGCTTACCGGGAGGGCCAAGGCAAGAGACCCAGTACTTC
>TRBJ2-2|TRBD2|TRBV7-7|few
CASSKWTSGSSGGTGELFF
TGTGCTAGCAGCAAATGGACTAGCGGGAGTAGTGGCGGCACCGGGGAGCTGTTTTTT
>TRBJ2-3|NA|TRBV9|many
CASSDGTSTDTQYF
TGTGCCAGCAGCGATGGGACTAGCACAGATACGCAGTATTTT
>TRBJ2-7|NA|TRBV7-8|NA
CASSLAPATSRAYEQYF
TGTGCCAGCAGCTTAGCGCCGGCAACCTCTAGGGCCTACGAGCAGTACTTC
>TRBJ2-7|TRBD2|TRBV7-8|many
CASSRTSGNSYEQYF
TGTGCCAGCAGCCGGACTAGCGGTAACTCCTACGAGCAGTACTTC
>TRBJ2-7|TRBD2|TRBV3-1|NA
CASSRGLAGGYVYEQYF
TGTGCCAGCAGCCGGGGACTAGCGGGAGGATATGTCTACGAGCAGTACTTC
>TRBJ2-2|NA|TRBV25-1|NA
CASSDPSGQGIGGELFF
TGTGCCAGCAGTGATCCCTCCGGGCAGGGGATTGGCGGGGAGCTGTTTTTT
>TRBJ2-5|TRBD2|TRBV5-5|few
CASNPRREVQETQYF
TGTGCCAGCAACCCAAGGCGGGAGGTTCAAGAGACCCAGTACTTC
>TRBJ2-2|NA|TRBV20-1|few
CSARETKVGELFF
TGCAGTGCTAGAGAGACTAAGGTCGGGGAGCTGTTTTTT
>TRBJ2-7|NA|TRBV4-3|NA
CASSLSRVSNYEQYF
TGCGCCAGCAGCCTTTCTCGGGTGTCGAACTACGAGCAGTACTTC
>TRBJ2-7|NA|TRBV27|few
CASSLKGTNPYEQYF
TGTGCCAGCAGTTTAAAGGGGACAAACCCCTACGAGCAGTACTTC
>TRBJ2-1|NA|TRBV27|few
CASNREGGYNEQFF
TGTGCCAGCAACAGGGAGGGGGGCTACAATGAGCAGTTCTTC
>TRBJ1-1|NA|TRBV20-1|few
CSSFGLNTEAFF
TGCAGTTCATTCGGATTGAACACTGAAGCTTTCTTT